This is a list of T cell receptor beta chains from one sample in a study of cytomegalovirus exposure and HLA in healthy donors. The data were produced by immunoSEQ multiplex PCR, yet TCRdb's version contains in-frame clones alone and is incomplete. The data show some 120,000 clones, 60% to 85% seen once. Sequencing used PBMCs. These TCRs come from a human donor in good health. Each CDR3 is given with its conserved first and last residue. A D gene is named only where the DNA matches it firmly. Not every row has a clone size; where given, it reads once, few, many or a size class.

v_gene: TRBV10-3; j_gene: TRBJ1-2; d_gene: -; abundance: -; CDR3nt: TGTGCCATCAGTGTGGGGGGGGCTCCCCTCTATGGCTACACCTTC; CDR3aa: CAISVGGAPLYGYTF
v_gene: TRBV10-3; j_gene: TRBJ2-1; d_gene: -; abundance: once; CDR3nt: TGTGCCGCGGGCGTCCCCTCCTACAATGAGCAGTTCTTC; CDR3aa: CAAGVPSYNEQFF
v_gene: TRBV19; j_gene: TRBJ2-1; d_gene: TRBD1; abundance: few; CDR3nt: TGTGCCAGTAGATCTAGACAGGGGAGTTATGAGCAGTTCTTC; CDR3aa: CASRSRQGSYEQFF
v_gene: TRBV27; j_gene: TRBJ1-2; d_gene: -; abundance: -; CDR3nt: TGTGCCAGCAAGTCAGTAAATAACTATGGCTACACCTTC; CDR3aa: CASKSVNNYGYTF
v_gene: TRBV2; j_gene: TRBJ2-6; d_gene: -; abundance: -; CDR3nt: TGTGCCAGCAGTGAGAGCCGTAGGCCTCCCCCGCCTAGCTCTGGGGCCAACGTCCTGACTTTC; CDR3aa: CASSESRRPPPPSSGANVLTF
v_gene: TRBV6-1; j_gene: TRBJ2-7; d_gene: TRBD2; abundance: -; CDR3nt: TGTGCCAGCAGTTATGGGGAGGGCTACGAGCAGTACTTC; CDR3aa: CASSYGEGYEQYF
v_gene: TRBV6-1; j_gene: TRBJ1-2; d_gene: -; abundance: once; CDR3nt: TGTGCCAGCAGTCCCCTTGGACAAGCTGGCTACACCTTC; CDR3aa: CASSPLGQAGYTF
v_gene: TRBV11-2; j_gene: TRBJ1-5; d_gene: -; abundance: once; CDR3nt: TGTGCCAGCAGCTTCCGGCGGGGTCAGCCCCAGCATTTT; CDR3aa: CASSFRRGQPQHF
v_gene: TRBV5-4; j_gene: TRBJ1-2; d_gene: TRBD1; abundance: -; CDR3nt: TGTGCCAGCAGCCCAAAGACAGGGCAACTTATGGGCTACACCTTC; CDR3aa: CASSPKTGQLMGYTF
v_gene: TRBV11-2; j_gene: TRBJ1-4; d_gene: TRBD1; abundance: once; CDR3nt: TGTGCCAGCAGCCCGAGACAGGGTGGAGTTGAAAAACTGTTTTTT; CDR3aa: CASSPRQGGVEKLFF
v_gene: TRBV7-9; j_gene: TRBJ1-2; d_gene: TRBD1; abundance: -; CDR3nt: TGTTCCAGACTAGCGAGGTGGGGGGCCGGGACAGGGCACTATGGCTACACCTTC; CDR3aa: CSRLARWGAGTGHYGYTF
v_gene: TRBV5-6; j_gene: TRBJ2-2; d_gene: -; abundance: -; CDR3nt: TGTGCCAGCAGTCCAAACTCAGGGGTGGGCACCGGGGAGCTGTTTTTT; CDR3aa: CASSPNSGVGTGELFF
v_gene: TRBV18; j_gene: TRBJ2-3; d_gene: -; abundance: -; CDR3nt: TGTGCCAGCTTCAACACAGATACGCAGTATTTT; CDR3aa: CASFNTDTQYF
v_gene: TRBV5-1; j_gene: TRBJ1-6; d_gene: -; abundance: -; CDR3nt: TGCGCCAGCAGCTTGACGGATTCTAGCTCCAATTCACCCCTCCACTTT; CDR3aa: CASSLTDSSSNSPLHF
v_gene: TRBV5-1; j_gene: TRBJ1-1; d_gene: -; abundance: -; CDR3nt: TGCGCCAGCAGCTCCTTGACAGACACTGAAGCTTTCTTT; CDR3aa: CASSSLTDTEAFF
v_gene: TRBV2; j_gene: TRBJ2-7; d_gene: -; abundance: -; CDR3nt: TGTGCCAGCAGTGATACTACCACAAGCTCCTACGAGCAGTACTTC; CDR3aa: CASSDTTTSSYEQYF
v_gene: TRBV7-2; j_gene: TRBJ2-1; d_gene: TRBD2; abundance: -; CDR3nt: TGTGCCAGCAGCTCCGACCTAGCGGGGGAGTTCTACAATGAGCAGTTCTTC; CDR3aa: CASSSDLAGEFYNEQFF
v_gene: TRBV5-1; j_gene: TRBJ2-7; d_gene: TRBD1; abundance: -; CDR3nt: TGCGCCAGCAGCTTATGGACAGGGGGCATCGAGCAGTACTTC; CDR3aa: CASSLWTGGIEQYF
v_gene: TRBV27; j_gene: TRBJ2-3; d_gene: TRBD1; abundance: -; CDR3nt: TGTGCCAGCAGTTTACGGACCGGGACAGGGGAAACAGATACGCAGTATTTT; CDR3aa: CASSLRTGTGETDTQYF
v_gene: TRBV2; j_gene: TRBJ2-2; d_gene: TRBD2; abundance: -; CDR3nt: TGTGCCAGCAGTCAAGCGGGGGGGCTGAACACCGGGGAGCTGTTTTTT; CDR3aa: CASSQAGGLNTGELFF
v_gene: TRBV13; j_gene: TRBJ2-1; d_gene: TRBD2; abundance: -; CDR3nt: TGTGCCAGCAGGATTAGCGGGGGGGTCAATGAGCAGTTCTTC; CDR3aa: CASRISGGVNEQFF
v_gene: TRBV5-1; j_gene: TRBJ1-2; d_gene: -; abundance: -; CDR3nt: TGCGCCAGCAGCTTCGGGCAGGGGAATCCCCATGGCTACACCTTC; CDR3aa: CASSFGQGNPHGYTF
v_gene: TRBV7-6; j_gene: TRBJ2-1; d_gene: -; abundance: -; CDR3nt: TGTGCCAGCAGCTTAAATGGTCGGGAGCAGTTCTTC; CDR3aa: CASSLNGREQFF
v_gene: TRBV9; j_gene: TRBJ1-1; d_gene: TRBD1; abundance: -; CDR3nt: TGTGCCAGCAGCGTCGACAGGGGCGGCACGGCTTTCTTT; CDR3aa: CASSVDRGGTAFF
v_gene: TRBV7-6; j_gene: TRBJ1-2; d_gene: TRBD1; abundance: once; CDR3nt: TGTGCCAGCAGCCCAGGGACAGGGGGCGCGGGTGGCTACACCTTC; CDR3aa: CASSPGTGGAGGYTF
v_gene: TRBV19; j_gene: TRBJ1-2; d_gene: TRBD1; abundance: once; CDR3nt: TGTGCCAGTAGTACCCGAGGCGGGACAGGGGGTAAGGGTGGCTACACCTTC; CDR3aa: CASSTRGGTGGKGGYTF
v_gene: TRBV4-1; j_gene: TRBJ2-5; d_gene: -; abundance: -; CDR3nt: TGCGCCAGCAGCCAAGACAGGACATGGGAGACCCAGTACTTC; CDR3aa: CASSQDRTWETQYF
v_gene: TRBV2; j_gene: TRBJ2-1; d_gene: -; abundance: -; CDR3nt: TGTGCCAGCACCGGAGAGCTTAACAATGAGCAGTTCTTC; CDR3aa: CASTGELNNEQFF
v_gene: TRBV19; j_gene: TRBJ1-1; d_gene: TRBD1; abundance: -; CDR3nt: TGTGCCAGTGGGGACAGGGTCTCAGTTCCTTGGAGCGGTAACACTGAAGCTTTCTTT; CDR3aa: CASGDRVSVPWSGNTEAFF
v_gene: TRBV18; j_gene: TRBJ2-7; d_gene: -; abundance: -; CDR3nt: TGTGCCAGCTCACCACCTGACAGAAACGAGCAGTACTTC; CDR3aa: CASSPPDRNEQYF
v_gene: TRBV5-4; j_gene: TRBJ1-4; d_gene: -; abundance: few; CDR3nt: TGTGCCAGCAGCTTGTCAGGGTCCCTCCCCGAAAAACTGTTTTTT; CDR3aa: CASSLSGSLPEKLFF
v_gene: TRBV5-1; j_gene: TRBJ2-7; d_gene: TRBD1; abundance: once; CDR3nt: TGCGCCAGCAGCTTGGGGGGACAGGCAAGGGAGCAGTACTTC; CDR3aa: CASSLGGQAREQYF
v_gene: TRBV4-2; j_gene: TRBJ2-7; d_gene: TRBD2; abundance: -; CDR3nt: TGTGCCAGCAGCCAAGAATCTAGCGGGGGGACCTACGAGCAGTACTTC; CDR3aa: CASSQESSGGTYEQYF